Below, 24 T cell receptor beta chains from the same sample are listed, as sequenced in a study of identical twins' blood T cells (dated by TCRdb to about 2013). Library prep was done by 5' RACE. Data came from an Illumina Genome Analyzer IIx. TCRdb itself trimmed the public reads at Q25 with fastp, ran MiXCR and retained productive beta chains. A single entry per CDR3 protein holds the most common genes and DNA from its merged rows. This sample holds roughly 380,000 distinct CDR3 sequences; over 25% were observed only once. The top ten clonotypes cover roughly 5.5% of the sample. Sequencing input: PBMCs. The receptors come from a woman between 18 and 50 years old in good health.

The V gene is TRBV11-2, the J gene TRBJ1-2; the D gene is possibly TRBD1 (6 bases). This CDR3 contains 14 residues. Germline lookup yields CDR1 SGHAT and CDR2 FQNNGV. V was clipped by 5 bases and J by 6 bases, with 16 bases between them. CDR3 in DNA: TGTGCCAGCAGCGGGGGCCAGGGTAGTCATGGCTACACCTTC. Protein sequence: CASSGGQGSHGYTF.

DNA of the CDR3: TGTGCCAGCAGCAGGGGAAGCGACAATGAGCAGTTCTTC. Translated, it gives CASSRGSDNEQFF. The V call is TRBV27, the J call TRBJ2-1, with D tentatively TRBD1 (6 bases). V gave up 6 bases and J gave up 5 bases, with 11 bases separating them. The CDR3 covers 13 residues. CDR1 is MNHEY, CDR2 SMNVEV, per germline (reference sequence).

V is TRBV20-1 and J is TRBJ2-1; possibly TRBD1 or TRBD2 for D (5 bases each). V lost 6 bases, J lost 5 bases, and 23 bases lay in between. The CDR3 runs 16 residues. Germline V gene lookup returns CDR1 DFQATT and CDR2 SNEGSKA (reference sequence). CDR3 protein: CSARDLKGTLHNEQFF. The CDR3 nucleotides read TGCAGTGCGAGGGACCTCAAAGGGACCCTCCACAATGAGCAGTTCTTC.

This clonotype has only a few counts. The chain joins TRBV19 to TRBJ2-1, with D uncertain. Trimming removed 3 bases at V and 0 bases at J, with 9 bases between. Germline V gene data show CDR1 as LNHDA and CDR2 as SQIVND (reference sequence). The CDR3 sequence is 15 residues long. CDR3 in amino acids: CASSMSESSYNEQFF. CDR3 bases: TGTGCCAGTAGTATGAGCGAGAGCTCCTACAATGAGCAGTTCTTC.

This clonotype occurred a few times. This chain links TRBV7-2 with TRBJ2-1; D is perhaps TRBD1 or TRBD2 (5 bases each). CDR3 length: 13 residues. V was cut by 9 bases and J by 2 bases, with 11 bases left in between. CDR1 is SGHTA and CDR2 is FQGNSA in the germline V gene. CDR3 residues: CASRDGTYNEQFF. For the CDR3, the DNA is TGTGCCAGTAGGGACGGAACCTACAATGAGCAGTTCTTC.

Comment on this clonotype: Since a much larger clone is just one base distant, this may be a read error. For the CDR3, the DNA is TGCAGTGCTAGCGAGGGGAACACTGAAGCTTTCTTT. The encoded protein is CSASEGNTEAFF. The rearrangement joins TRBV20-1 to TRBJ1-1; D gene unclear. This CDR3 is built from 12 residues. The germline V gene has CDR1 DFQATT and CDR2 SNEGSKA (reference sequence). Trimming took off 3 bases at V and 1 base at J, with 6 bases between the two ends.

Worth noting for this clonotype: A clone one base away is much larger, so this may be a read error. V and J are TRBV18 and TRBJ2-2, with unresolved D. Germline CDR1 reads KGHSH; CDR2 reads LQKENI. This CDR3 has 15 amino acids. CDR3 region: CAGSLSFQGPGELFF. The CDR3 DNA is TGTGCCGGCTCACTATCGTTTCAAGGCCCCGGGGAGCTGTTTTTT. Using reference TRBV18 and TRBJ2-2 for the parts outside the CDR3, the full variable domain is NAGVMQNPRHLVRRRGQEARLRCSPMKGHSHVYWYRQLPEEGLKFMVYLQKENIIDESGMPKERFSAEFPKEGPSILRIQQVVRGDSAAYFCAGSLSFQGPGELFFGEGSRLTVL.

In this sample, this clonotype turned up a few times. This sequence joins TRBV12-5 and TRBJ2-3; 9 bases map to TRBD2. Trimming removed 8 bases from V and 4 bases from J; junction bases left unmatched: 4. From germline, CDR1 is LGHNT and CDR2 FRNRAP. This CDR3 spans 13 amino acids. The CDR3 region has the DNA TGTGCTAGTATGCGGGAGGGTCCAGATACGCAGTATTTT. Protein sequence: CASMREGPDTQYF.

This clonotype was counted only a few times. The CDR3 bases are TGTGCCAGCAGCCAAGCGGAAAAACTGTTTTTT. This translates into CASSQAEKLFF. This chain connects TRBV14 to TRBJ1-4; the D is unclear. V was trimmed by 1 base and J by 8 bases, leaving 2 bases between them. The V gene's germline CDR1 is SGHDN and CDR2 FVKESK. This CDR3 region has 11 residues.

V is TRBV7-8 and J is TRBJ2-1, with unresolved D. The V gene lost 1 base and the J gene lost 0 bases, with 10 bases spanning the gap. The CDR3 has 16 residues. Germline assignment: CDR1 SGHVS and CDR2 FQNEAQ. In DNA, the CDR3 is TGTGCCAGCAGCTTAGTACCCTTGAGCTCCTACAATGAGCAGTTCTTC. Its translation is CASSLVPLSSYNEQFF.

V is TRBV29-1 and J is TRBJ1-2, with a weak D call TRBD1 (6 bases). Germline V gene data show CDR1 as SQVTM and CDR2 as ANQGSEA. The CDR3 has 15 residues. Trimming removed 1 base from V and 8 bases from J, with 20 bases in between. For the CDR3, the DNA is TGCAGCGTTGAAGGCGACATAGGGGGTGCTTTGGGCTACACCTTC. This sequence encodes CSVEGDIGGALGYTF.

The gene calls are TRBV20-1 and TRBJ1-1; D is uncertain. With 3 bases removed from V and 7 bases from J, the gap between germline ends came to 12 bases. The CDR3 has 12 residues. Germline CDR1 and CDR2: DFQATT and SNEGSKA (reference sequence). The CDR3 bases are TGCAGTGCTAGTGGGTATTTGAATGAAGCTTTCTTT. This translates into CSASGYLNEAFF.

This rearrangement joins TRBV11-2 to TRBJ2-2; D perhaps matches TRBD1 (5 bases). CDR3 length: 13 residues. Germline V gene lookup returns CDR1 SGHAT and CDR2 FQNNGV. Between the trimmed V and J ends, which lost 5 bases and 6 bases, there was a span of 10 bases. This chain's CDR3 is CASSIEGAGELFF. The CDR3 nucleotides read TGTGCCAGCAGCATCGAAGGGGCCGGGGAGCTGTTTTTT.

V gene TRBV6-4 combines with J gene TRBJ2-2; 8 nucleotides align to TRBD1. V gave up 4 bases and J gave up 0 bases; unmatched junction bases: 1. Germline assignment: CDR1 MRHNA and CDR2 SNTAGT. The CDR3 extends over 15 amino acids. CDR3 nucleotides: TGTGCCAGCAGTGCAGGGGGCGCGAACACCGGGGAGCTGTTTTTT. Protein product: CASSAGGANTGELFF.

The sample holds a few counts of this clonotype. The chain uses TRBV5-1 and TRBJ1-1, with D possibly TRBD1 on 5 matching bases. Germline CDR1 and CDR2: SGHRS and YFSETQ. This CDR3 spans 15 amino acids. V lost 2 bases, J lost 6 bases, and 17 bases lay in between. The CDR3 coding sequence is TGCGCCAGCAGCTTTATTCAGGGACTGGGCGCTGAAGCTTTCTTT. This gives the protein CASSFIQGLGAEAFF.

Concerning this clonotype: One end of the junction fails to match germline, which may point to a read error. The V call is TRBV25-1, the J call TRBJ1-2, with D possibly matching TRBD1 (5 bases). There are 18 residues in the CDR3. Per germline, CDR1 MGHDK and CDR2 SYGVNS. CDR3 DNA sequence: TGTGCCAGCAGTGACCTCGAAACTGACAGTGGAGATAACTATGGCTACGCCTTC. Protein product: CASSDLETDSGDNYGYAF.

The V call is TRBV20-1, the J call TRBJ2-7, with TRBD2 matching 7 bases. CDR1 DFQATT and CDR2 SNEGSKA come from the germline V gene (reference sequence). The trim removed 6 bases at V and 7 bases at J, leaving 15 bases unmatched. The CDR3 contains 14 residues. The CDR3 is CSAFLGGSLREQYF. The CDR3 region has the DNA TGCAGTGCCTTCCTAGGCGGGAGTCTAAGAGAGCAGTACTTC.

This clonotype has just a few counts. The J gene is TRBJ2-1, the V gene TRBV5-1; D might be TRBD2 (6 bases). The V gene lost 2 bases and the J gene lost 4 bases, with 13 bases spanning the gap. The CDR3 has 15 residues. The germline V gene has CDR1 SGHRS and CDR2 YFSETQ. The CDR3 here is CASSLGDWRYNEQFF. The CDR3 nucleotides read TGCGCCAGCAGCTTAGGGGACTGGAGGTACAATGAGCAGTTCTTC.

This rearrangement joins TRBV15 to TRBJ2-4; D remains ambiguous. V dropped 5 bases and J dropped 0 bases, with 11 bases sitting between them. The germline V gene encodes CDR1 LNHNV and CDR2 YYDKDF (reference sequence). This CDR3 contains 15 residues. CDR3 sequence: CATSDHLLAKNIQYF. CDR3 nucleotides: TGTGCCACCAGCGACCATCTATTAGCCAAAAACATTCAGTACTTC.

This clonotype was detected many times. The chain recombines TRBV20-1 with TRBJ1-5, with unresolved D. The germline gives CDR1 DFQATT, CDR2 SNEGSKA (reference sequence). Deletions cut 6 bases from V and 0 bases from J, with 15 bases between. This CDR3 region has 15 residues. CDR3 residues: CSASLQAYSNQPQHF. The CDR3 DNA follows: TGCAGTGCCAGTTTACAAGCTTATAGCAATCAGCCCCAGCATTTT.

This chain links TRBV19 with TRBJ1-4; 7 positions match TRBD1. The CDR3 covers 14 residues. The junction had 10 bases not matched to a gene; V was cut back by 8 bases and J by 7 bases. The germline gives CDR1 LNHDA, CDR2 SQIVND (reference sequence). The CDR3 coding sequence is TGTGCCAGTGCGACAGGGAGGGGTCCTGAAAAACTGTTTTTT. Translating gives CASATGRGPEKLFF. The full variable domain, rest sourced from reference TRBV19 and TRBJ1-4, is DGGITQSPKYLFRKEGQNVTLSCEQNLNHDAMYWYRQDPGQGLRLIYYSQIVNDFQKGDIAEGYSVSREKKESFPLTVTSAQKNPTAFYLCASATGRGPEKLFFGSGTQLSVL.

J is TRBJ2-2 and V is TRBV29-1, with TRBD2 as a possible D gene (5 bases). The CDR3 runs 11 residues. Germline CDR1 SQVTM, CDR2 ANQGSEA. V was trimmed by 5 bases and J by 7 bases, leaving 8 bases between them. CDR3 nucleotide sequence: TGCAGCGTTAGCGACTACGGGGAGCTGTTTTTT. This encodes CSVSDYGELFF.

The chain couples TRBV20-1 to TRBJ1-1; D is unclear. Germline-derived CDR1 and CDR2 are DFQATT and SNEGSKA (reference sequence). There are 14 residues in the CDR3. V lost 6 bases and J 0 bases, leaving 14 bases between the germline ends. CDR3 region: CSAAPGYLNTEAFF. The CDR3 bases are TGCAGTGCGGCTCCCGGGTATCTGAACACTGAAGCTTTCTTT.

The gene calls are TRBV7-8 and TRBJ1-1; no clear D. CDR1 and CDR2 (germline): SGHVS, FQNEAQ. This CDR3 is 12 amino acids long. Trimming left V 2 bases short and J 10 bases short, with 11 bases between. Here the CDR3 reads CASSLIVIRAFF. CDR3 DNA: TGTGCCAGCAGCTTAATCGTCATCCGAGCTTTCTTT.